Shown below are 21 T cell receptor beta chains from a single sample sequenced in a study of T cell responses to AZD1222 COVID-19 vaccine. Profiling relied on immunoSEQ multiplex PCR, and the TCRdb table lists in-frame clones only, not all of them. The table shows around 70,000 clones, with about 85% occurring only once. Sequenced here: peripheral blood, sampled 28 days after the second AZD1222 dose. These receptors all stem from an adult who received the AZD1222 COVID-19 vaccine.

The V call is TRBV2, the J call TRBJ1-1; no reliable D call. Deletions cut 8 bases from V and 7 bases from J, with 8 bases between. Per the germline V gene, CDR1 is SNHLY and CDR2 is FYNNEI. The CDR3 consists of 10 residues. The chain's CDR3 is CASVFGEAFF. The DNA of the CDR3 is TGTGCCAGCGTGTTTGGTGAAGCTTTCTTT. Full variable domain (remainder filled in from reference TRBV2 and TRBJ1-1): EPEVTQTPSHQVTQMGQEVILRCVPISNHLYFYWYRQILGQKVEFLVSFYNNEISEKSEIFDDQFSVERPDGSNFTLKIRSTKLEDSAMYFCASVFGEAFFGQGTRLTVV.

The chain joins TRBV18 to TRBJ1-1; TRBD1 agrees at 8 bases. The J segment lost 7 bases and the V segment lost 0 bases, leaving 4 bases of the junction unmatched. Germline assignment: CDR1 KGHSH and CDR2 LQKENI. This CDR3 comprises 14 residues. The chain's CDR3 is CASSPPGTGVEAFF. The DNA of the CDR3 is TGTGCCAGCTCACCACCCGGGACAGGCGTTGAAGCTTTCTTT.

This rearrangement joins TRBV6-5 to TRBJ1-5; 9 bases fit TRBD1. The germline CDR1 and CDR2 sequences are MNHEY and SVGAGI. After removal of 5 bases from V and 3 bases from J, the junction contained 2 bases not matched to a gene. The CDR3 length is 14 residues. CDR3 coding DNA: TGTGCCAGCAGTAGGGACAGGGTCAATCAGCCCCAGCATTTT. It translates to CASSRDRVNQPQHF.

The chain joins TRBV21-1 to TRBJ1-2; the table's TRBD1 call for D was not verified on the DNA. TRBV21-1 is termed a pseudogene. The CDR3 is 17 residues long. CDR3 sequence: CASSKLGQGYRNYGYTF. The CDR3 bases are TGTGCCAGCAGCAAACTGGGACAGGGTTATAGAAACTATGGCTACACCTTC.

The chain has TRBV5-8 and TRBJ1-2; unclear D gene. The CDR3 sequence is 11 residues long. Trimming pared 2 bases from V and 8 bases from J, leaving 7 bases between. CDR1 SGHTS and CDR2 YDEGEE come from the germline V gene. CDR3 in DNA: TGTGCCAGCAGCTTTTTAGTGGGCTACACCTTC. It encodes CASSFLVGYTF.

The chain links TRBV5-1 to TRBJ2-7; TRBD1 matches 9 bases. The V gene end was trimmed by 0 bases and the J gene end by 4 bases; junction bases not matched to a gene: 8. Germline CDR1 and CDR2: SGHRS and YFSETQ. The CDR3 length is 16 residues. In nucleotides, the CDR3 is TGCGCCAGCAGCTTGGAGTCACAGGGGGCTCTATACGAGCAGTACTTC. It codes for CASSLESQGALYEQYF.

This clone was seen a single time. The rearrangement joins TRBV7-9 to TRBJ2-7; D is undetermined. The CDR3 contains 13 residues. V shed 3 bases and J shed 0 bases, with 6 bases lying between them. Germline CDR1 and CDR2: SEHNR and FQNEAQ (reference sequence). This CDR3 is CASSFPGSYEQYF. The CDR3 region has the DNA TGTGCCAGCAGCTTCCCAGGCTCCTACGAGCAGTACTTC.

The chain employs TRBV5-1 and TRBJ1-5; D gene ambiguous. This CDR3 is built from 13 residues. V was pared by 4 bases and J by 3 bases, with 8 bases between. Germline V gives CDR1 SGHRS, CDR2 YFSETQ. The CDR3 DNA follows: TGCGCCAGCAGCCGCGCGCCCAATCAGCCCCAGCATTTT. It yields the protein CASSRAPNQPQHF.

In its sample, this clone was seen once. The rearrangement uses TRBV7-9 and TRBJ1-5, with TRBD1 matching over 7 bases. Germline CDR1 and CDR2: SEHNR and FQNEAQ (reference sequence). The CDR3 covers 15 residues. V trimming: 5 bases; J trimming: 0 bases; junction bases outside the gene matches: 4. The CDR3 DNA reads TGTGCCAGCAGCCTGACAGGGACTAGCAATCAGCCCCAGCATTTT. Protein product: CASSLTGTSNQPQHF.

CDR3 region: CASSLAIGRGSYEQYF. CDR3 bases: TGTGCCAGCAGTTTGGCAATCGGGAGGGGGTCTTACGAGCAGTACTTC. This chain links TRBV28 with TRBJ2-7; 8 positions match TRBD2. V trimming: 3 bases; J trimming: 4 bases; junction bases outside the gene matches: 11. The CDR3 is 16 residues long. Germline assignment: CDR1 MDHEN and CDR2 SYDVKM.

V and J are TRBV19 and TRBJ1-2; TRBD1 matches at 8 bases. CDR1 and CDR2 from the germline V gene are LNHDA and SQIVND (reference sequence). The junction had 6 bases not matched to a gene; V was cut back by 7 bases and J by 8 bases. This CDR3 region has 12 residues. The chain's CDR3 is CASKTGAGGYTF. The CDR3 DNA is TGTGCCAGTAAGACAGGGGCAGGCGGCTACACCTTC. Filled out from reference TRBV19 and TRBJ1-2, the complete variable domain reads DGGITQSPKYLFRKEGQNVTLSCEQNLNHDAMYWYRQDPGQGLRLIYYSQIVNDFQKGDIAEGYSVSREKKESFPLTVTSAQKNPTAFYLCASKTGAGGYTFGSGTRLTVV.

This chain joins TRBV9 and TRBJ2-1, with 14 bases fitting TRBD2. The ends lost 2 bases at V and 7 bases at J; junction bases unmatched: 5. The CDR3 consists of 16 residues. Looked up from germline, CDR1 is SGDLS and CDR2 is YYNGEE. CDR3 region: CASSVTGTSGSNEQFF. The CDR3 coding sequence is TGTGCCAGCAGCGTTACCGGGACTAGCGGGAGTAATGAGCAGTTCTTC.

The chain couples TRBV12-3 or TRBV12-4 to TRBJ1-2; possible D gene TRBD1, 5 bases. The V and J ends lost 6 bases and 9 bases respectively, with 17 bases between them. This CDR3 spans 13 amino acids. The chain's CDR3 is CASSLQGIHRYTF. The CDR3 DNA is TGTGCCAGCAGCCTCCAGGGTATTCATCGCTACACCTTC.

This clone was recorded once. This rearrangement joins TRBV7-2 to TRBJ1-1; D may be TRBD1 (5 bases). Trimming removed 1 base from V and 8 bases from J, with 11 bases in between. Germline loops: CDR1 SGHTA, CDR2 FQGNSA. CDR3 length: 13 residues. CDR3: CASSLGTGTEAFF. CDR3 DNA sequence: TGTGCCAGCAGCTTAGGCACCGGGACCGAAGCTTTCTTT.

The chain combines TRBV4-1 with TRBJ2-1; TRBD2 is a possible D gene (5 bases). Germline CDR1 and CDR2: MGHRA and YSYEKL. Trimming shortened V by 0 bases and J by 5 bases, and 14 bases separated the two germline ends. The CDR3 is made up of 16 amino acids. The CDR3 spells CASSQEGAADHNEQFF. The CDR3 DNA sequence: TGCGCCAGCAGCCAAGAAGGCGCAGCGGACCACAATGAGCAGTTCTTC.

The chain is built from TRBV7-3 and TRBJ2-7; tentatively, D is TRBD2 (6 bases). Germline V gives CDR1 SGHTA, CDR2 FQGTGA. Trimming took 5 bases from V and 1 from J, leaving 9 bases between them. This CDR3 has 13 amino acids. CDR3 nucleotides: TGTGCCAGCAGCCGTGGGACTTCCTACGAGCAGTACTTC. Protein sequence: CASSRGTSYEQYF.

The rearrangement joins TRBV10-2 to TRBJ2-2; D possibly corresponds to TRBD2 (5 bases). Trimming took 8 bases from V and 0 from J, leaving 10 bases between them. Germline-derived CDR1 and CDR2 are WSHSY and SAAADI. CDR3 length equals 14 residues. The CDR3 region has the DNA TGCGCCAGCCTACGGGGTCCGAACACCGGGGAGCTGTTTTTT. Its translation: CASLRGPNTGELFF.

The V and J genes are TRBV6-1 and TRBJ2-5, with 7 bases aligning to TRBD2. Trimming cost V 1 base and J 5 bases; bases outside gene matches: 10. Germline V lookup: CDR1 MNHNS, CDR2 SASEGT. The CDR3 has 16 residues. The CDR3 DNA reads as TGTGCCAGCAGTGAAGTCTACGGGGGAGGGCGGGAGACCCAGTACTTC. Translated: CASSEVYGGGRETQYF.

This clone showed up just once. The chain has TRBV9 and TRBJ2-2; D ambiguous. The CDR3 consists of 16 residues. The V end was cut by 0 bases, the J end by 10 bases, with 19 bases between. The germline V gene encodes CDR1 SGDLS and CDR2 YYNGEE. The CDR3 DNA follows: TGTGCCAGCAGCGTAGAGATCTATCCGGGCCAAGCGGAGCTGTTTTTT. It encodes CASSVEIYPGQAELFF.

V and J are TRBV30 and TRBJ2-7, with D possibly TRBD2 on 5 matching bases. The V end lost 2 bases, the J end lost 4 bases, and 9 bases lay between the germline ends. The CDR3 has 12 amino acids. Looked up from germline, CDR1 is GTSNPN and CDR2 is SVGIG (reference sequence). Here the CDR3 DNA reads TGTGCCTGGAGTACCTCGGGGTACGAGCAGTACTTC. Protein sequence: CAWSTSGYEQYF.

CDR3 amino acids: CASSSWGGDTQYF. The CDR3 nucleotides read TGTGCCAGCAGCTCGTGGGGAGGGGATACGCAGTATTTT. V is TRBV5-6 and J is TRBJ2-3; TRBD2 aligns across 7 bases. The V and J ends lost 3 bases and 6 bases, in that order; junction bases with no gene match: 4. Germline CDR1 reads SGHDT; CDR2 reads YYEEEE. The CDR3 loop spans 13 amino acids.